This T cell receptor beta chain emerged from a study of technical replicates of blood from several donors. Sequencing used immunoSEQ multiplex PCR; TCRdb keeps in-frame clones, though not all of them. The table shows about 79,000 clones, with 94% occurring only once. The specimen sequenced was T cells isolated from PBMCs. The receptor was derived from a human donor in good health.

The CDR3 nucleotides read TGTGCCAGCAGCTTGGTTGTAGCGGGAGGACCATACTCCTACAATGAGCAGTTCTTC. It translates to CASSLVVAGGPYSYNEQFF. V gene TRBV5-6 combines with J gene TRBJ2-1, with 10 nucleotides matching TRBD2. CDR3 length: 19 residues. V lost 0 bases to trimming and J lost 0 bases; unmatched junction nucleotides: 9. CDR1 is SGHDT, CDR2 YYEEEE, per germline.